The present T cell receptor (beta chain) was sequenced within a study of T cell responses to AZD1222 COVID-19 vaccine. Regarding the study as a whole: Among the donors, most were white British and more were female, and clonal diversity was possibly underestimated. Baseline seropositives among AZD1222 recipients totaled only 5 to 7. Without day 14 samples, only post-peak T cell repertoires were studied.

Data came from immunoSEQ multiplex PCR; TCRdb stores just in-frame clones and leaves some out. This table has approximately 130,000 clones, 80% to 90% appearing once. In regard to this clone: The antigen remains unidentified.

Germline values: CDR1 LNHNV, CDR2 YYDKDF (reference sequence). CDR3 length equals 16 residues. Trimming took 1 base from V and 3 from J; bases not matched to a gene: 6. This clonotype was sampled from an adult who received the AZD1222 COVID-19 vaccine. This specimen was peripheral blood, taken 28 days after the second AZD1222 dose. The chain joins TRBV15 to TRBJ2-1, with 7 bases aligning to TRBD2. The CDR3 bases are TGTGCCACCAGCAGAGGGCTGGGAGGGATCTACAATGAGCAGTTCTTC. Translated, it gives CATSRGLGGIYNEQFF.